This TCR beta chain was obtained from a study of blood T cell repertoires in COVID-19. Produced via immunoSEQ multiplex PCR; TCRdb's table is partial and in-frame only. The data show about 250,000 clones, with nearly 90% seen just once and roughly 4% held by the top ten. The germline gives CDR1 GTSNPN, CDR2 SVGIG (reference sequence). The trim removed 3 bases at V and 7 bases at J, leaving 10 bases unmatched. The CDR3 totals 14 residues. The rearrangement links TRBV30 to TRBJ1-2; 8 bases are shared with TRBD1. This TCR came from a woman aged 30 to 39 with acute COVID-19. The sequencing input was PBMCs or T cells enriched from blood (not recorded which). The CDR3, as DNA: TGTGCCTGGAGAGGCAGGGGGCCTTCGGGTGGCTACACCTTC. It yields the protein CAWRGRGPSGGYTF.